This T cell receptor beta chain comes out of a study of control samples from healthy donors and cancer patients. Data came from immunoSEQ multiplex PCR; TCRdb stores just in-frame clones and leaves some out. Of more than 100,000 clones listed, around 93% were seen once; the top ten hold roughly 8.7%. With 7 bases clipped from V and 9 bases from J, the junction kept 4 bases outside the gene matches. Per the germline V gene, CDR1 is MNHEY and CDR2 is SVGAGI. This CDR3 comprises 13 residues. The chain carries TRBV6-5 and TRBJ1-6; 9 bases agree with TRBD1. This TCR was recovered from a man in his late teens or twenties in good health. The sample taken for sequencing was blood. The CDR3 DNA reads TGTGCCAGCAACCGACAGGGGGGTTCACCCCTCCACTTT. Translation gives CASNRQGGSPLHF.